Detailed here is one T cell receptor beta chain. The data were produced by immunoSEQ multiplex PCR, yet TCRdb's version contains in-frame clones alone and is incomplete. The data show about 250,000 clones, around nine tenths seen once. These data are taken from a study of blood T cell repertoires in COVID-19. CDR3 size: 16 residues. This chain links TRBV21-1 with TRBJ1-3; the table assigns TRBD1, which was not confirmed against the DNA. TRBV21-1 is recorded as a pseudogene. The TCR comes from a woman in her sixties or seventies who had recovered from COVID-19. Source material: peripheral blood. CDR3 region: CASSKDSGWPGNTIYF. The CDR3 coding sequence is TGTGCCAGCAGCAAAGACTCAGGCTGGCCTGGAAACACCATATATTTT.